These 27 T cell receptor beta chains were all obtained from the same sample, sequenced in a study of blood T cell repertoires in COVID-19. The repertoire was sequenced with immunoSEQ multiplex PCR; TCRdb's copy has only in-frame clones and lacks some. Of 190,000 or so clones detected, 85% to 90% appear once; the ten largest clones hold roughly 2.5%. Sequenced material: peripheral blood. Every receptor here comes from a middle-aged man with active or convalescent COVID-19.

The V call is TRBV11-1, the J call TRBJ1-1, with 7 bases matching TRBD1. The V and J ends lost 3 bases and 5 bases, in that order; junction bases with no gene match: 6. This CDR3 has 14 amino acids. Germline V gene sequence: CDR1 SGHAT, CDR2 FQDESV (reference sequence). CDR3 residues: CASSFAGGRTEAFF. CDR3 sequence (DNA): TGTGCCAGCAGCTTTGCAGGGGGTAGGACTGAAGCTTTCTTT.

The V call is TRBV7-2, the J call TRBJ2-2, with unresolved D. The CDR3 contains 18 residues. Germline CDR1 SGHTA, CDR2 FQGNSA. Trimming stripped 5 bases from V and 3 bases from J, with 22 bases between. The DNA for the CDR3 is TGTGCCAGCAGCCCCCGCGTCGATATTTACTTATACACCGGGGAGCTGTTTTTT. The encoded protein is CASSPRVDIYLYTGELFF.

The chain has TRBV2 and TRBJ2-6; D is unresolved. Germline V gene sequence: CDR1 SNHLY, CDR2 FYNNEI. The germline V and J ends were trimmed by 4 bases and 0 bases, with 7 bases remaining between them. The CDR3 length is 15 residues. The CDR3: CASSGGVSGANVLTF. In DNA, the CDR3 is TGTGCCAGCAGTGGAGGTGTCTCTGGGGCCAACGTCCTGACTTTC.

This rearrangement joins TRBV7-6 to TRBJ1-1; D may be TRBD1 (5 bases). The CDR3 loop spans 15 amino acids. V lost 0 bases to trimming and J lost 4 bases, with 12 bases between them. CDR1 and CDR2 from the germline V gene are SGHVS and FNYEAQ. This chain's CDR3 is CASSLAAGGGTEAFF. In DNA form, the CDR3 reads TGTGCCAGCAGCTTAGCGGCGGGGGGTGGCACTGAAGCTTTCTTT.

The V and J genes are TRBV3-1 (or the pseudogene TRBV3-2) and TRBJ1-2, with 7 bases matching TRBD1. CDR1 is LGHDT, CDR2 YNNKEL, per germline (reference sequence). The CDR3 is 11 amino acids. Trimming at V came to 5 bases and at J to 8 bases, leaving 2 bases not matched to a gene. The CDR3 nucleotides read TGTGCCAGCAGCATACAGGGGGGCTACACCTTC. Translated: CASSIQGGYTF.

This chain uses TRBV7-2 with TRBJ1-2, with D perhaps TRBD1 (6 bases). This CDR3 contains 15 residues. The V gene lost 1 base and the J gene lost 6 bases, with 15 bases spanning the gap. Germline V gene sequence: CDR1 SGHTA, CDR2 FQGNSA. CDR3 loop: CASSLEGSTGNGYTF. The CDR3 DNA reads as TGTGCCAGCAGCTTAGAGGGATCCACAGGGAATGGCTACACCTTC.

This chain joins TRBV7-2 and TRBJ1-3; D is unresolved. V was cut by 4 bases and J by 3 bases, with 7 bases left in between. Germline V gene data show CDR1 as SGHTA and CDR2 as FQGNSA. The CDR3 extends over 13 amino acids. CDR3 residues: CASSYDIGNTIYF. The CDR3 region has the DNA TGTGCCAGCAGCTATGACATTGGAAACACCATATATTTT.

This chain joins TRBV7-9 and TRBJ1-6; tentative D call: TRBD1 (5 bases). The CDR3 runs 11 residues. Germline values: CDR1 SEHNR, CDR2 FQNEAQ (reference sequence). V was clipped by 3 bases and J by 14 bases, with 8 bases between them. The CDR3 protein is CASSLGGALHF. Here the CDR3 DNA reads TGTGCCAGCAGCTTGGGAGGGGCCCTCCACTTT.

Comment on this clone: Other nucleotide sequences from this sample produce the same CDR3. The V call is TRBV7-2, the J call TRBJ2-7, with D possibly matching TRBD1 (5 bases). V was trimmed by 0 bases and J by 4 bases, leaving 13 bases between them. This CDR3 region has 15 residues. Per the germline V gene, CDR1 is SGHTA and CDR2 is FQGNSA. The chain's CDR3 is CASSLAGVNRYEQYF. The CDR3 bases are TGTGCCAGCAGCTTAGCAGGGGTCAATCGATACGAGCAGTACTTC.

The chain combines TRBV4-3 with TRBJ1-1, with D possibly matching TRBD1 (5 bases). The length of the CDR3 is 14 residues. The germline V and J ends were trimmed by 0 bases and 5 bases, with 10 bases remaining between them. CDR1 and CDR2 (germline): LGHNA, YSLEER. The CDR3 loop reads CASSQDSGWTEAFF. CDR3 bases: TGCGCCAGCAGCCAAGACTCAGGGTGGACTGAAGCTTTCTTT.

The chain links TRBV30 to TRBJ2-1; 8 bases agree with TRBD1. Germline V lookup: CDR1 GTSNPN, CDR2 SVGIG (reference sequence). J lost 7 bases, V lost 4 bases, and 9 bases had no gene match. The CDR3 totals 14 residues. CDR3: CAWNRGELTNEQFF. CDR3 coding DNA: TGTGCCTGGAACAGGGGGGAACTTACGAATGAGCAGTTCTTC.

This clone was observed a handful of times. This chain links TRBV5-1 with TRBJ2-6; D is undetermined. This CDR3 contains 16 residues. CDR1 is SGHRS, CDR2 YFSETQ, per germline. With 2 bases removed from V and 1 base from J, the gap between germline ends came to 10 bases. CDR3 residues: CASSFGQASGANVLTF. The CDR3 DNA sequence: TGCGCCAGCAGCTTCGGTCAGGCTTCTGGGGCCAACGTCCTGACTTTC.

The chain combines TRBV2 with TRBJ1-2, with D possibly being TRBD1 (5 bases). From germline, CDR1 is SNHLY and CDR2 FYNNEI. This CDR3 comprises 12 residues. Trimming cost V 4 bases and J 4 bases, with 7 bases left between them. CDR3 residues: CASSAGFYGYTF. The CDR3 DNA reads as TGTGCCAGCAGTGCAGGGTTCTATGGCTACACCTTC.

This chain connects TRBV18 to TRBJ2-1, with TRBD1 matching over 11 bases. The CDR3 has 14 amino acids. The germline V gene has CDR1 KGHSH and CDR2 LQKENI. J lost 7 bases, V lost 8 bases, and 7 bases had no gene match. The CDR3 region is CASRTGTGGNEQFF. The CDR3 DNA is TGTGCCAGCCGTACAGGGACAGGGGGGAATGAGCAGTTCTTC.

The chain uses TRBV11-3 and TRBJ2-7; no clear D. With 5 bases removed from V and 6 bases from J, the gap between germline ends came to 11 bases. Germline values: CDR1 SGHNT, CDR2 YENEEA. The CDR3 contains 12 residues. CDR3 protein: CASSRPSGEQYF. The DNA for the CDR3 is TGTGCCAGCAGCCGTCCTTCGGGCGAGCAGTACTTC.

The chain combines TRBV7-8 with TRBJ1-1, with 7 nucleotides matching TRBD1. This CDR3 contains 15 residues. The V gene end was trimmed by 5 bases and the J gene end by 9 bases; junction bases not matched to a gene: 15. Germline lookup yields CDR1 SGHVS and CDR2 FQNEAQ. Here the CDR3 reads CASSLTGQERYKAFF. The CDR3 DNA reads as TGTGCCAGCAGCCTCACCGGACAGGAACGATACAAAGCTTTCTTT.

The J gene is TRBJ2-7, the V gene TRBV3-1 (or the pseudogene TRBV3-2); D is unclear. Trimming removed 5 bases at V and 5 bases at J, with 10 bases between. The CDR3 loop spans 12 amino acids. Germline loops: CDR1 LGHDT, CDR2 YNNKEL (reference sequence). The CDR3 DNA reads as TGTGCCAGCAGCTCCTCCCTAGACGAGCAGTACTTC. As protein: CASSSSLDEQYF.

V and J are TRBV7-9 and TRBJ1-4, with D unresolved. The germline V and J ends were trimmed by 4 bases and 8 bases, with 17 bases remaining between them. The CDR3 covers 15 residues. Germline V gene lookup returns CDR1 SEHNR and CDR2 FQNEAQ (reference sequence). CDR3: CASSSVGRLNEKLFF. For the CDR3, the DNA is TGTGCCAGCAGCTCAGTCGGCAGGCTGAACGAAAAACTGTTTTTT.

This chain joins TRBV7-2 and TRBJ1-2, with 8 positions matching TRBD1. CDR1 is SGHTA and CDR2 is FQGNSA in the germline V gene. The CDR3 runs to 14 residues. Trimming took 5 bases from V and 4 from J; bases not matched to a gene: 6. Here the CDR3 DNA reads TGTGCCAGCAGCACCCGACAGGGGTTCTATGGCTACACCTTC. It translates to CASSTRQGFYGYTF. The full variable domain, with the rest looked up from reference TRBV7-2 and TRBJ1-2, is GAGVSQSPSNKVTEKGKDVELRCDPISGHTALYWYRQSLGQGLEFLIYFQGNSAPDKSGLPSDRFSAERTGGSVSTLTIQRTQQEDSAVYLCASSTRQGFYGYTFGSGTRLTVV.

The chain employs TRBV28 and TRBJ2-2, with D hard to call. The CDR3 totals 15 residues. The germline CDR1 and CDR2 sequences are MDHEN and SYDVKM. The V end was cut by 3 bases, the J end by 0 bases, with 8 bases between. CDR3 amino acids: CASSFGQTNTGELFF. CDR3 in DNA: TGTGCCAGCAGTTTTGGGCAGACGAACACCGGGGAGCTGTTTTTT.

This chain connects TRBV27 to TRBJ2-3, with 9 bases identical to TRBD1. Germline V gene sequence: CDR1 MNHEY, CDR2 SMNVEV (reference sequence). CDR3 length: 17 residues. V shed 8 bases, J shed 4 bases, and the junction held 16 bases outside the gene matches. The DNA of the CDR3 is TGTGCCAGCCCTACCCTGGGGGACAGGGAAGGCTCAGATACGCAGTATTTT. Residues: CASPTLGDREGSDTQYF.

The gene calls are TRBV2 and TRBJ2-4; TRBD2 might be the D (6 bases). Germline V gene sequence: CDR1 SNHLY, CDR2 FYNNEI. The length of the CDR3 is 16 residues. The V end lost 3 bases, the J end lost 1 base, and 13 bases lay between the germline ends. The CDR3 DNA is TGTGCCAGCAGTGATGGTCAGGGAGGCGCCAAAAACATTCAGTACTTC. Translated, it gives CASSDGQGGAKNIQYF.

V is TRBV4-1 and J is TRBJ2-2; 13 positions match TRBD2. Germline CDR1 reads MGHRA; CDR2 reads YSYEKL. CDR3 length: 17 residues. Trimming cost V 3 bases and J 5 bases; bases outside gene matches: 6. The CDR3 sequence is CASSHRTSGGYTGELFF. CDR3 bases: TGCGCCAGCAGCCACCGGACTAGCGGGGGATATACCGGGGAGCTGTTTTTT.

The chain employs TRBV4-1 and TRBJ1-4; D not certain. V lost 0 bases, J lost 3 bases, and 8 bases lay in between. The CDR3 is 15 residues long. CDR1 MGHRA and CDR2 YSYEKL come from the germline V gene. The DNA for the CDR3 is TGCGCCAGCAGCCAAGATCTTTTCGCTAATGAAAAACTGTTTTTT. The encoded protein is CASSQDLFANEKLFF.

This clone was seen only a few times. The V and J genes are TRBV28 and TRBJ2-1; 7 nucleotides match TRBD1. The CDR3 loop spans 14 amino acids. Losses at the gene ends were 7 bases for V and 3 bases for J; bases not matched to a gene: 6. CDR1 MDHEN and CDR2 SYDVKM come from the germline V gene. Here the CDR3 reads CASNWGQIYNEQFF. The CDR3 DNA is TGTGCCAGCAACTGGGGACAGATCTACAATGAGCAGTTCTTC. Based on the CDR3 plus reference TRBV28 and TRBJ2-1, the full variable domain is DVKVTQSSRYLVKRTGEKVFLECVQDMDHENMFWYRQDPGLGLRLIYFSYDVKMKEKGDIPEGYSVSREKKERFSLILESASTNQTSMYLCASNWGQIYNEQFFGPGTRLTVL.

V usage is TRBV20-1 and J usage is TRBJ2-7; 8 bases fit TRBD2. Losses at the gene ends were 3 bases for V and 4 bases for J; bases not matched to a gene: 20. The CDR3 contains 18 residues. The germline gives CDR1 DFQATT, CDR2 SNEGSKA (reference sequence). CDR3 in DNA: TGCAGTGCTAGTGGTGGTAGCGGGGCAAAACAGAGGGGGTACGAGCAGTACTTC. Amino acid sequence: CSASGGSGAKQRGYEQYF.

The V call is TRBV28, the J call TRBJ1-2; weak D call: TRBD1 (5 bases). V gave up 4 bases and J gave up 5 bases, with 14 bases separating them. CDR1 and CDR2 (germline): MDHEN, SYDVKM. The CDR3 is made up of 14 amino acids. The CDR3 loop reads CASSSTAPVYGYTF. DNA of the CDR3: TGTGCCAGCAGTTCGACAGCCCCAGTTTATGGCTACACCTTC.